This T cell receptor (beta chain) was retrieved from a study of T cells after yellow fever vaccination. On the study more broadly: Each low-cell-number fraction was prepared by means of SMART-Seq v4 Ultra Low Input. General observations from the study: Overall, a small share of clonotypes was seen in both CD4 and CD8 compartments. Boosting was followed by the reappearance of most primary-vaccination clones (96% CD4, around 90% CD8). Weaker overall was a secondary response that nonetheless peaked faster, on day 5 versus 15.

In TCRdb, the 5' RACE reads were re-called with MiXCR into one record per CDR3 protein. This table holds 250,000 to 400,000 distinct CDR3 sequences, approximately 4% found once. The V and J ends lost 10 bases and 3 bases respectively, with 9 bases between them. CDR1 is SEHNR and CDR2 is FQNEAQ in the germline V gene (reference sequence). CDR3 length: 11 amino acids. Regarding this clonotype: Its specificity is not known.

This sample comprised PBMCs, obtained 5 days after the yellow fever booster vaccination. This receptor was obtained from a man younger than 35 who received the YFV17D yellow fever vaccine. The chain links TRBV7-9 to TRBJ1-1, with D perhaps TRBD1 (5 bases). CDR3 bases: TGTGCCACAGGGAATGACACTGAAGCTTTCTTT. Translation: CATGNDTEAFF.